This is a list of T cell receptor beta chains from one sample in a study of blood T cell repertoires in COVID-19. TCRdb keeps only in-frame clones here, not all; method: immunoSEQ multiplex PCR. There are 40,000 to 50,000 clones in the sample; roughly 86% occur only once, and 59% lies in the top ten. The sequenced sample was peripheral blood. The receptors stem from an older man with acute or convalescent COVID-19. Both conserved end residues are part of each CDR3. The order of the fields is D gene, CDR3 length, clone size, J gene, V gene, CDR3 protein, CDR3 DNA. A D gene is named only where the DNA matches it firmly. The size of a clone is reported for some rows only, either as once, few or many, or as a class for expanded clones.

TRBD1 | 15 | NA | TRBJ2-7 | TRBV19 | CASRSRGSNSYEQYF | TGTGCCAGTAGAAGCAGGGGGTCAAACTCCTACGAGCAGTACTTC
TRBD1 | 13 | NA | TRBJ1-2 | TRBV12-3/TRBV12-4 | CASSRTGGPGYTF | TGTGCCAGCAGCCGGACAGGGGGCCCCGGCTACACCTTC
NA | 13 | NA | TRBJ2-7 | TRBV20-1 | CSASSRLVVEQYF | TGCAGTGCTAGTTCCCGACTAGTAGTCGAGCAGTACTTC
TRBD1 | 13 | few | TRBJ2-2 | TRBV12-3/TRBV12-4 | CASSLVRQGMLFF | TGTGCCAGCAGCCTAGTCCGACAGGGAATGCTGTTTTTT
TRBD1 | 13 | NA | TRBJ1-6 | TRBV29-1 | CSVSTGGRSPLHF | TGCAGCGTATCTACAGGGGGCCGCTCACCCCTCCACTTT
NA | 14 | NA | TRBJ1-2 | TRBV6-1 | CASRSDGQGYGYTF | TGTGCCAGCAGGAGCGATGGGCAGGGGTATGGCTACACCTTC
TRBD1 | 16 | NA | TRBJ2-3 | TRBV18 | CASSDPGQGASDTQYF | TGTGCCAGCTCAGACCCGGGACAGGGGGCTTCGGATACGCAGTATTTT
TRBD1 | 14 | NA | TRBJ2-7 | TRBV27 | CASRGTGGGYEQYF | TGTGCCAGCAGGGGAACAGGGGGCGGCTACGAGCAGTACTTC
NA | 14 | medium-sized | TRBJ1-2 | TRBV28 | CASSFGGLGYGYTF | TGTGCCAGCAGTTTCGGCGGGCTTGGGTATGGCTACACCTTC
NA | 16 | NA | TRBJ1-4 | TRBV28 | CASSLPGEATNEKLFF | TGTGCCAGCAGCCTCCCCGGAGAGGCAACTAATGAAAAACTGTTTTTT
TRBD2 | 15 | NA | TRBJ2-2 | TRBV6-5 | CASTRLAGGTGELFF | TGTGCCAGCACCCGACTAGCGGGAGGGACCGGGGAGCTGTTTTTT
NA | 14 | NA | TRBJ2-2 | TRBV7-3 | CASSVGGNTGELFF | TGTGCCAGCTCAGTGGGGGGTAACACCGGGGAGCTGTTTTTT
NA | 16 | NA | TRBJ1-2 | TRBV19 | CASSPSLPGTSYGYTF | TGTGCCAGTTCCCCGAGCCTTCCGGGCACTAGCTATGGCTACACCTTC
NA | 14 | NA | TRBJ2-5 | TRBV5-1 | CASSLATGQETQYF | TGCGCCAGCAGCTTAGCGACAGGACAAGAGACCCAGTACTTC
NA | 14 | NA | TRBJ2-3 | TRBV5-1 | CASSSTGSQDTQYF | TGCGCCAGCAGCTCCACAGGGAGTCAAGATACGCAGTATTTT
NA | 13 | NA | TRBJ1-2 | TRBV12-3/TRBV12-4 | CASTPQGRGGYTF | TGTGCCAGCACCCCCCAGGGTAGAGGAGGCTACACCTTC
NA | 13 | NA | TRBJ2-7 | TRBV28 | CASSAPGDREQYF | TGTGCCAGCAGTGCCCCGGGGGACCGCGAGCAGTACTTC
TRBD2 | 14 | NA | TRBJ2-5 | TRBV7-9 | CAIRTSGGRETQYF | TGTGCCATCCGGACTAGCGGGGGTCGGGAGACCCAGTACTTC
TRBD1 | 18 | few | TRBJ1-3 | TRBV28 | CASSLKAGGRRSGNTIYF | TGTGCCAGCAGTTTAAAAGCAGGGGGACGTCGCTCTGGAAACACCATATATTTT
NA | 14 | NA | TRBJ2-7 | TRBV19 | CASSISLAGYEQYF | TGTGCCAGTAGTATTTCGCTAGCCGGGTACGAGCAGTACTTC
NA | 14 | NA | TRBJ1-5 | TRBV7-2 | CASSFSSSGQPQHF | TGTGCCAGCAGCTTCTCTTCTTCCGGTCAGCCCCAGCATTTT
NA | 14 | NA | TRBJ1-5 | TRBV15 | CATHQTGINQPQHF | TGTGCCACACACCAAACAGGGATTAATCAGCCCCAGCATTTT
TRBD2 | 17 | NA | TRBJ2-1 | TRBV27 | CASSWTSGGRGYNEQFF | TGTGCCAGCAGTTGGACTAGCGGGGGCCGGGGGTACAATGAGCAGTTCTTC
NA | 13 | few | TRBJ2-7 | TRBV6-5 | CASSTEDSYEQYF | TGTGCCAGCAGTACCGAGGACAGCTACGAGCAGTACTTC
TRBD1 | 15 | NA | TRBJ1-4 | TRBV7-2 | CASSSRGQGIEKLFF | TGTGCCAGCAGCTCCCGGGGACAGGGGATTGAAAAACTGTTTTTT
TRBD2 | 16 | few | TRBJ2-7 | TRBV11-2 | CASSRTSGGVAYEQYF | TGTGCCAGCAGTCGGACAAGCGGGGGGGTTGCCTACGAGCAGTACTTC
NA | 14 | NA | TRBJ2-7 | TRBV3-1/TRBV3-2 | CASSQIVPSDEQYF | TGTGCCAGCAGCCAAATAGTCCCGTCGGACGAGCAGTACTTC
TRBD1 | 14 | NA | TRBJ2-5 | TRBV5-1 | CASSPGQGRETQYF | TGCGCCAGCAGCCCGGGACAGGGGCGAGAGACCCAGTACTTC
TRBD1 | 14 | NA | TRBJ2-5 | TRBV9 | CASSVTGGWETQYF | TGTGCCAGCAGCGTGACAGGGGGGTGGGAGACCCAGTACTTC
NA | 15 | few | TRBJ1-6 | TRBV4-3 | CASSPSGVKNSPLHF | TGCGCCAGCAGCCCCTCCGGGGTCAAAAATTCACCCCTCCACTTT
NA | 12 | NA | TRBJ1-6 | TRBV10-3 | CAINDSESPLHF | TGTGCCATCAACGACAGTGAATCCCCCCTCCACTTT
NA | 15 | NA | TRBJ2-5 | TRBV5-4 | CASSSPEEGQETQYF | TGTGCCAGCAGCTCTCCAGAAGAGGGTCAAGAGACCCAGTACTTC
NA | 13 | NA | TRBJ2-5 | TRBV5-1 | CASSLIPFETQYF | TGCGCCAGCAGCTTGATCCCATTTGAGACCCAGTACTTC